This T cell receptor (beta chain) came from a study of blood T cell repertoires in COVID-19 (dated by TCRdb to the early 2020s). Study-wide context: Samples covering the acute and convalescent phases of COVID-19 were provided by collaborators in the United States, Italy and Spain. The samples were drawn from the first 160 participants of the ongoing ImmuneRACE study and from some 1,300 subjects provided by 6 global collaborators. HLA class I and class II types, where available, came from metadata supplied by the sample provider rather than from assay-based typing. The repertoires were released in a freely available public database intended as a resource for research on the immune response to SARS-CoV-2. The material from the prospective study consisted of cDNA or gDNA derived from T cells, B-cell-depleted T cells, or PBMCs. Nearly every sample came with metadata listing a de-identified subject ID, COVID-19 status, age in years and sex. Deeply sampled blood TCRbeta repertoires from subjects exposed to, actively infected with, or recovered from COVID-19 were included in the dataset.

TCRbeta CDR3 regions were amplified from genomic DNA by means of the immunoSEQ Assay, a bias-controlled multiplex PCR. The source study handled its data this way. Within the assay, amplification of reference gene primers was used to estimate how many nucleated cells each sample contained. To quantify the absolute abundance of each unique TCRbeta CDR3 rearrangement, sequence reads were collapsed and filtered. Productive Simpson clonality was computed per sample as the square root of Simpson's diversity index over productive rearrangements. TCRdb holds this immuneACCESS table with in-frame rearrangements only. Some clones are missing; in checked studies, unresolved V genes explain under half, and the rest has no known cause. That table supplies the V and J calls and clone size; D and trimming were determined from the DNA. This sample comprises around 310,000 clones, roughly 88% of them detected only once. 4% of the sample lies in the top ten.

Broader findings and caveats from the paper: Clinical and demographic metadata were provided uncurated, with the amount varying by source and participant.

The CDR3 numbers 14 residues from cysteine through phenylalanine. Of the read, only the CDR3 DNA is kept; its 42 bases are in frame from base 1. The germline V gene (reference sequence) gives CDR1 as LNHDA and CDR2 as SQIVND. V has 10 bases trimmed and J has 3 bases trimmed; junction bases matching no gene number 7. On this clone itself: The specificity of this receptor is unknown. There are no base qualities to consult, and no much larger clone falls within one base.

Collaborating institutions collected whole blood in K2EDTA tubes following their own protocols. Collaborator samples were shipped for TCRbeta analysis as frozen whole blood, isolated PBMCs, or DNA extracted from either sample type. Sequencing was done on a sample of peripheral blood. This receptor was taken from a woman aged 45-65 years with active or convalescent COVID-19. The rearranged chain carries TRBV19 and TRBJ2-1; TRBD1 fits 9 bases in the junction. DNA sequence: TGTGCCACCTCACCGGGACAGGGCTACAATGAGCAGTTCTTC. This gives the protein CATSPGQGYNEQFF.